Each of the 4 T cell receptor beta chains below was sequenced from the same sample in a study of immune evolution from preneoplasia to lung adenocarcinoma. The table came from immunoSEQ multiplex PCR; TCRdb's copy has only in-frame clones and leaves some out. The data contain 10,000 or so clones, roughly 70% of them seen just once; the ten biggest clones take up around 30%. Sequencing input: FFPE normal lung tissue adjacent to the tumor. Source of these receptors: a person between 60 and 70 years old with lung adenocarcinoma. Some clones in this sample may be carry-over from other donors' samples.

The gene calls are TRBV2 and TRBJ2-5, with 8 bases identical to TRBD1. The CDR3 has 16 residues. Germline V gives CDR1 SNHLY, CDR2 FYNNEI. J was trimmed by 5 bases and V by 0 bases; bases with no gene match: 8. The CDR3 nucleotides read TGTGCCAGCAGTGAAGCGCGGTCAGGGGGCGCTGAGACCCAGTACTTC. Translation: CASSEARSGGAETQYF.

This CDR3 is CASSLPLETTDTQYF. CDR3 in DNA: TGCGCCAGCAGCCTCCCACTGGAGACCACAGATACGCAGTATTTT. The rearrangement joins TRBV5-1 to TRBJ2-3, with D hard to call. V was clipped by 4 bases and J by 2 bases, with 14 bases between them. Germline-derived CDR1 and CDR2 are SGHRS and YFSETQ. The length of the CDR3 is 15 residues. The whole variable domain, filled in from reference TRBV5-1 and TRBJ2-3, reads KAGVTQTPRYLIKTRGQQVTLSCSPISGHRSVSWYQQTPGQGLQFLFEYFSETQRNKGNFPGRFSGRQFSNSRSEMNVSTLELGDSALYLCASSLPLETTDTQYFGPGTRLTVL.

The chain links TRBV18 to TRBJ1-2, with D uncertain. CDR3 size: 13 residues. V was trimmed by 5 bases and J by 2 bases, leaving 9 bases between them. From germline, CDR1 is KGHSH and CDR2 LQKENI. CDR3 in amino acids: CASSARGNYGYTF. The CDR3 DNA reads TGTGCCAGCTCAGCCCGGGGAAACTATGGCTACACCTTC. The full variable domain, rest sourced from reference TRBV18 and TRBJ1-2, is NAGVMQNPRHLVRRRGQEARLRCSPMKGHSHVYWYRQLPEEGLKFMVYLQKENIIDESGMPKERFSAEFPKEGPSILRIQQVVRGDSAAYFCASSARGNYGYTFGSGTRLTVV.

This chain joins TRBV29-1 and TRBJ2-1; 10 bases match TRBD2. V shed 4 bases and J 7 bases; nucleotides not matched to a gene: 7. This CDR3 is built from 14 residues. The germline gives CDR1 SQVTM, CDR2 ANQGSEA. The CDR3, as DNA: TGCAGCGTTGGGGGGGCTAGCGGGAGTAATGAGCAGTTCTTC. Its translation: CSVGGASGSNEQFF.